A single sample is the source of the 3 T cell receptor beta chains below, sequenced in a study of preoperative IRX-2 immunotherapy in early breast cancer (dated by TCRdb to the late 2010s). The sample's treatment or condition label, in plain terms: preoperative locoregional IRX-2 cytokine immunotherapy. Libraries were prepared through the immunoSEQ multiplex PCR assay. TCRdb retrieved this table from immuneACCESS and kept in-frame rearrangements only. Not all clones are present; in checked studies, unresolved V genes account for under half, and no reason is known for the remainder. Counted in this sample were roughly 57,000 clones; approximately 93% of them appeared once. The ten largest clones represent roughly 1.8% of the sample. This sample was obtained from a patient treated with IRX-2 immunotherapy. These receptors all stem from a human donor with breast cancer.

This rearrangement joins TRBV11-2 to TRBJ2-7, with TRBD2 matching 9 bases. This CDR3 spans 16 amino acids. V lost 1 base, J lost 5 bases, and 9 bases stayed unmatched. Germline V gives CDR1 SGHAT, CDR2 FQNNGV. The DNA for the CDR3 is TGTGCCAGCAGCTTAGGAAGCCTAGCGGGGTTCGACGAGCAGTACTTC. This sequence encodes CASSLGSLAGFDEQYF.

The J gene is TRBJ2-5, the V gene TRBV27; no firm D call. CDR3 size: 13 residues. Germline CDR1 and CDR2: MNHEY and SMNVEV (reference sequence). V was trimmed by 3 bases and J by 4 bases, leaving 9 bases between them. As DNA, the CDR3 is TGTGCCAGCAGTTTTTATCCCTTAGAGACCCAGTACTTC. Its protein is CASSFYPLETQYF.

The chain has TRBV2 and TRBJ1-2, with D maybe TRBD1 (6 bases). V was clipped by 8 bases and J by 2 bases, with 24 bases between them. CDR1 SNHLY and CDR2 FYNNEI come from the germline V gene. This CDR3 has 17 amino acids. The CDR3 sequence: CASYSPGHRTLNYGYTF. The CDR3 DNA sequence: TGTGCCAGCTACTCCCCGGGACATCGAACCCTAAACTATGGCTACACCTTC.